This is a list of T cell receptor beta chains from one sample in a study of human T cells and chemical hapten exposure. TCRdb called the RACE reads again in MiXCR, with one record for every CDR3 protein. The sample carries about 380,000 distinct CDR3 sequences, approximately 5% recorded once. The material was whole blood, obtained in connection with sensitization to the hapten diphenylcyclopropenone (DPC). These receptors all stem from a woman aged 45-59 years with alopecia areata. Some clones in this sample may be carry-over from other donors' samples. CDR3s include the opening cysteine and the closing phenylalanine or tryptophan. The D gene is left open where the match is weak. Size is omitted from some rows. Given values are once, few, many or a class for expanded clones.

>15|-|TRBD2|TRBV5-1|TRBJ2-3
CASSLGVGSGDTQYF
TGCGCCAGCAGCTTGGGCGTCGGTAGCGGGGATACGCAGTATTTT
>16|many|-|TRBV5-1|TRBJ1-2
CASSLDPRTLSEGYTF
TGCGCCAGCAGCTTGGATCCCAGGACGTTGTCCGAAGGCTACACCTTC
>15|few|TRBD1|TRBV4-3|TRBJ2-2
CASSQEQGAVGELFF
TGCGCCAGCAGCCAAGAACAGGGGGCGGTCGGGGAGCTGTTTTTT
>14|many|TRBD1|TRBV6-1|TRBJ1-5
CASRPQGGNQPQHF
TGTGCCAGCAGACCCCAGGGGGGGAATCAGCCCCAGCATTTT
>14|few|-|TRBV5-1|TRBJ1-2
CASSLDPGDYGYTF
TGCGCCAGCAGCTTGGACCCCGGCGACTATGGCTACACCTTC
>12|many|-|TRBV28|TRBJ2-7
CASSFGAYEQYF
TGTGCCAGCAGTTTTGGGGCGTACGAGCAGTACTTC
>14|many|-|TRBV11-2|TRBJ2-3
CASSLVPRTDTQYF
TGTGCCAGCAGCTTAGTCCCGAGGACAGATACGCAGTATTTT
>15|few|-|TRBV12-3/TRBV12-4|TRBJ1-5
CASSLKGQGNQPQHF
TGTGCCAGCAGTTTAAAGGGGCAAGGGAATCAGCCCCAGCATTTT
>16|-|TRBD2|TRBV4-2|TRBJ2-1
CASSQDPSGGPREQFF
TGTGCCAGCAGCCAAGATCCGAGCGGGGGCCCGAGGGAGCAGTTCTTC
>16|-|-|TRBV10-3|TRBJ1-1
CAISESGTSSASEAFF
TGTGCCATCAGTGAGTCGGGCACAAGTAGCGCCTCTGAAGCTTTCTTT
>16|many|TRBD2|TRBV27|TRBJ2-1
CASIGLTGGSYNEQFF
TGTGCCAGCATTGGTTTGACGGGAGGCTCCTACAATGAGCAGTTCTTC
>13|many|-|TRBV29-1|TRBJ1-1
CSVEDRSNTEAFF
TGCAGCGTAGAAGACAGGAGTAACACTGAAGCTTTCTTT
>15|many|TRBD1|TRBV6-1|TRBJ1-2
CASSEDRTPNYGYTF
TGTGCCAGCAGTGAGGACAGGACCCCAAACTATGGCTACACCTTC
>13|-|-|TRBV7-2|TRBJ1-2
CASSLNREFGYTF
TGTGCCAGCAGCTTAAACAGGGAGTTTGGCTACACCTTC
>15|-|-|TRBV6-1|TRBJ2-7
CASSGRVKAPYEQYF
TGTGCCAGCAGTGGTCGGGTCAAAGCCCCCTACGAGCAGTACTTC
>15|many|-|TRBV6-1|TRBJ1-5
CASSTQGDLNQPQHF
TGTGCCAGCAGTACACAGGGAGACCTTAATCAGCCCCAGCATTTT
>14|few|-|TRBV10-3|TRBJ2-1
CAITPQGFDNEQFF
TGTGCCATCACCCCACAGGGTTTCGACAATGAGCAGTTCTTC
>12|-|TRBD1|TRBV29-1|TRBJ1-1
CSVTGGWTEAFF
TGCAGCGTGACAGGGGGCTGGACTGAAGCTTTCTTT
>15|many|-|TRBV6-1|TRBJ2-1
CASRPGTGANNEQFF
TGTGCCAGCAGACCCGGGACGGGCGCCAACAATGAGCAGTTCTTC
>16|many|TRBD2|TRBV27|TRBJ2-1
CASRSEASGGAGEQFF
TGTGCCAGCCGTAGTGAGGCTAGCGGGGGGGCGGGTGAGCAGTTCTTC
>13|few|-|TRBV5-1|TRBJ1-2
CASSLDPYYGYTF
TGCGCCAGCAGCTTGGACCCTTACTATGGCTACACCTTC
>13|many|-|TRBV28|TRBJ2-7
CASNPGRSYEQYF
TGTGCCAGCAACCCGGGACGGTCCTACGAGCAGTACTTC
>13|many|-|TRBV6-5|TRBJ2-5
CASSPGGLGTQYF
TGTGCCAGCAGCCCAGGGGGGCTAGGGACCCAGTACTTC
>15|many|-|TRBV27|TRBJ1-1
CASSKGRATNTEAFF
TGTGCCAGCTCTAAGGGCAGGGCTACGAACACTGAAGCTTTCTTT
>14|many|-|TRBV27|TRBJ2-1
CATYSGLSSGEQFF
TGTGCCACTTATTCGGGGCTCTCTTCGGGTGAGCAGTTCTTC
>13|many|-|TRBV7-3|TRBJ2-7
CASSPGPLDEQYF
TGTGCCAGCAGCCCGGGCCCGCTCGACGAGCAGTACTTC
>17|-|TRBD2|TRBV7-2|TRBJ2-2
CASSLWRGGLGTGELFF
TGTGCCAGCAGCTTATGGCGGGGGGGCCTTGGGACCGGGGAGCTGTTTTTT
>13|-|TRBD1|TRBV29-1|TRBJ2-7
CSVVRTGDYEQYF
TGCAGCGTCGTACGGACAGGGGACTACGAGCAGTACTTC
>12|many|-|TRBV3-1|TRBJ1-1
CASSLLDTEAFF
TGTGCCAGCAGCCTTTTGGACACTGAAGCTTTCTTT
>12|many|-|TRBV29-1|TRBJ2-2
CSVEGYTGELFF
TGCAGCGTTGAAGGGTACACCGGGGAGCTGTTTTTT
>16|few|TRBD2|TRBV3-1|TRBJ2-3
CASSQEALAGADTQYF
TGTGCCAGCAGCCAAGAAGCCTTAGCGGGGGCGGATACGCAGTATTTT
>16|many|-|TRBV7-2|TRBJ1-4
CASSFTQGLSNEKLFF
TGTGCCAGCAGTTTTACACAGGGATTATCTAATGAAAAACTGTTTTTT
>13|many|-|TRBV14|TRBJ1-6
CASSPSVWKPLHF
TGTGCCAGCAGCCCAAGTGTATGGAAACCCCTCCACTTT
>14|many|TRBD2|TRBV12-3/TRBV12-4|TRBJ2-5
CASTSTSGGETQYF
TGTGCCAGCACCTCCACTAGCGGGGGAGAGACCCAGTACTTC
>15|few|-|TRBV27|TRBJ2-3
CASSLSRRGVDTQYF
TGTGCCAGCAGTTTATCGAGAAGGGGGGTAGATACGCAGTATTTT
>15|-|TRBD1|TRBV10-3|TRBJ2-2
CAISGGQGNTGELFF
TGTGCCATCAGCGGGGGACAGGGGAACACCGGGGAGCTGTTTTTT
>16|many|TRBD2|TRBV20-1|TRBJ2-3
CSASVPSGPSTDTQYF
TGCAGTGCCTCCGTTCCTAGCGGCCCGAGCACAGATACGCAGTATTTT
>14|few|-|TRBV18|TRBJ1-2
CASSPRDAFYGYTF
TGTGCCAGCTCACCGCGGGACGCGTTTTATGGCTACACCTTC
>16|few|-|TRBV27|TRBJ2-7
CASSLSGRGFYYEQYF
TGTGCCAGCAGTTTATCGGGTAGGGGCTTTTACTACGAGCAGTACTTC
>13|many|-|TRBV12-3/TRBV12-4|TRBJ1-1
CASSLAGNTEAFF
TGTGCCAGCAGTTTGGCGGGAAACACTGAAGCTTTCTTT
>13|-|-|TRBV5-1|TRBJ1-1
CASSFQTDTEAFF
TGCGCCAGCAGCTTCCAGACGGACACTGAAGCTTTCTTT
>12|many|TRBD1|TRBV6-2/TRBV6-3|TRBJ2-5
CATQTGSETQYF
TGTGCCACCCAGACAGGGTCGGAGACCCAGTACTTC
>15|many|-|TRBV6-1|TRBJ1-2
CASSEETPRDNGYTF
TGTGCCAGCAGTGAAGAAACACCGCGGGACAACGGGTACACCTTC
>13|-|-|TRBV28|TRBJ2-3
CASSLVGKDTQYF
TGTGCCAGCAGTTTGGTAGGGAAAGATACGCAGTATTTT
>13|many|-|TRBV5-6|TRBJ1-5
CASSLGQSQPQHF
TGTGCCAGCAGCTTGGGACAGAGTCAGCCCCAGCATTTT
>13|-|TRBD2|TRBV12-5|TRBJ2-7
CASGAGVHYEQYF
TGTGCTAGTGGAGCGGGGGTCCACTACGAGCAGTACTTC
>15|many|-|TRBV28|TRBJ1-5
CASSFLRGTNQPQHF
TGTGCCAGCAGTTTTCTCAGGGGCACTAATCAGCCCCAGCATTTT
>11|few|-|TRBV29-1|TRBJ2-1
CSAEGLSTQFF
TGCAGCGCGGAGGGACTTTCGACTCAGTTCTTC
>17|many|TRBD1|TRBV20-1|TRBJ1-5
CSAGGQGTSGSNQPQHF
TGCAGTGCTGGTGGACAGGGGACATCAGGTAGCAATCAGCCCCAGCATTTT
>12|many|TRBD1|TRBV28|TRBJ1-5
CAIKQGDQPQHF
TGTGCCATCAAACAGGGGGATCAGCCCCAGCATTTT
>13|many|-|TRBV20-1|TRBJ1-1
CSARGGSNTEAFF
TGCAGTGCTAGAGGAGGGTCAAACACTGAAGCTTTCTTT
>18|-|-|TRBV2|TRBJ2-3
CASSPIDDGRMGTDTQYF
TGTGCCAGCAGCCCCATAGATGACGGTCGTATGGGCACAGATACGCAGTATTTT
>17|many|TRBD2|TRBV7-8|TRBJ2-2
CASSLRVAGGGTGELFF
TGTGCCAGCAGCTTAAGGGTAGCGGGAGGTGGCACCGGGGAGCTGTTTTTT
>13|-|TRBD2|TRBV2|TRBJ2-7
CASSASGTDEQYF
TGTGCCAGCAGTGCTAGCGGGACGGACGAGCAGTACTTC
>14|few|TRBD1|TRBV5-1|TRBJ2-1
CASSYIQGGNEQFF
TGCGCCAGCAGCTATATACAGGGGGGCAATGAGCAGTTCTTC
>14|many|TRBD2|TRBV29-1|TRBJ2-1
CSAKSGRAGNEQFF
TGCAGCGCGAAAAGCGGGAGGGCCGGTAATGAGCAGTTCTTC
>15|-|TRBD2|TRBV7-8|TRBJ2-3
CASSPRETFPNTQYF
TGTGCCAGCAGCCCGCGGGAGACTTTCCCAAATACGCAGTATTTT
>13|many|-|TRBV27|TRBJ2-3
CASRKADTDTQYF
TGTGCCAGCCGAAAAGCGGACACAGATACGCAGTATTTT